The TCR beta chain described here comes from a study of identical twins. This clonotype appeared many times. One junction end disagrees with the germline gene, perhaps due to a read error. Germline-derived CDR1 and CDR2 are SGHKS and YYEKEE (reference sequence). This CDR3 has 13 amino acids. Healthy Caucasians, and only they, were the donors. In TCRdb, the 5' RACE reads were re-called with MiXCR into one record per CDR3 protein. The sample holds 600,000 to 700,000 distinct CDR3 sequences; over 20% are singletons and the top ten take roughly 4%. The sample was also linked to a second study, of T cells expressing NK-cell markers. That report adds: Seven of the eight sequenced donors were classified as HCMV-seropositive, and one was classified as seronegative.

The sequence was collected from a woman aged 18-29 years in good health. The sample consisted of PBMCs. J is TRBJ2-5 and V is TRBV5-5; a weak D match, TRBD1 (8 bases). The CDR3 DNA reads TGTGCCAGCAGATTGGACAGGGAGGGGACCCAGTACTTC. Residues: CASRLDREGTQYF.